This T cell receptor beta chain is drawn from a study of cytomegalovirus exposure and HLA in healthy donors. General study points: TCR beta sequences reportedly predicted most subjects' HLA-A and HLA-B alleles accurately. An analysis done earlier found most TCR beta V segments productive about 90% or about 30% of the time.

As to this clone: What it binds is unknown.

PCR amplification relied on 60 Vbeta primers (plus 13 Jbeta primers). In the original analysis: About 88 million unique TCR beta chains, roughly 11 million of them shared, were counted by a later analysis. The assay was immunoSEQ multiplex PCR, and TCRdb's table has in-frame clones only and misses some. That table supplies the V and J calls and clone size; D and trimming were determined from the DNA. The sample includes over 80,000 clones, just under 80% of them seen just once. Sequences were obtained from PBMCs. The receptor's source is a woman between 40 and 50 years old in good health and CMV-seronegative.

DNA for the CDR3: TGTGCCAGCAAACCGACAGGGCTGGACCACAATGAGCAGTTCTTC. Residues: CASKPTGLDHNEQFF. V is TRBV7-9 and J is TRBJ2-1; 7 bases align to TRBD1. V dropped 7 bases and J dropped 5; count of bases not matched to a gene: 11. CDR1 and CDR2 (germline): SEHNR, FQNEAQ (reference sequence). The CDR3 spans 15 residues.